These 20 T cell receptor beta chains came from one sample sequenced in a study of response to subunit inactivated influenza vaccine. TCRdb fed the RT-PCR reads into MiXCR, producing one record per CDR3 protein. The sample lists almost 600,000 distinct CDR3 sequences, less than 15% occurring once. The sample consisted of PBMCs from blood, taken roughly 12 days after vaccination. Receptors were obtained from a man aged 45 to 65 who received an inactivated influenza vaccine.

This clonotype was detected only a few times. The chain links TRBV23-1 to TRBJ2-4; D is unclear. TRBV23-1 falls under the ORF class, with uncertain function. This CDR3 region has 14 residues. V was shortened by 4 bases and J by 0 bases, with 7 bases between the two germline ends. The CDR3, as DNA: TGCGCCAGCAGTCGTCCTCTAGCCAAAAACATTCAGTACTTC. Encoded protein: CASSRPLAKNIQYF.

There are a few counts of this clonotype. This chain connects TRBV14 to TRBJ1-2; possible D gene TRBD1, 5 bases. The V end lost 6 bases, the J end lost 6 bases, and 8 bases lay between the germline ends. Germline CDR1 is SGHDN and CDR2 is FVKESK. CDR3 size: 11 residues. The CDR3 nucleotides read TGTGCCAGCAGGCAGGGAGATGGCTACACCTTC. This codes for CASRQGDGYTF.

This clonotype was seen a few times. The chain employs TRBV5-1 and TRBJ2-7; D remains unclear. Between the trimmed V and J ends, which lost 1 base and 5 bases, there was a span of 10 bases. This CDR3 comprises 13 residues. Germline CDR1 reads SGHRS; CDR2 reads YFSETQ. The CDR3 coding sequence is TGCGCCAGCAGCTTGTGGGGTTCCCACGAGCAGTACTTC. Translating it yields CASSLWGSHEQYF.

The rearrangement links TRBV3-1 to TRBJ2-5; D may match TRBD1 or TRBD2 (5 bases each). The germline CDR1 and CDR2 sequences are LGHDT and YNNKEL (reference sequence). This CDR3 has 14 amino acids. Between the trimmed V and J ends, which lost 1 base and 3 bases, there was a span of 9 bases. This CDR3 is CASSQGGRKETQYF. The CDR3 DNA follows: TGTGCCAGCAGCCAAGGGGGACGGAAAGAGACCCAGTACTTC.

The genes are TRBV2 and TRBJ1-6, with unresolved D. Germline CDR1 SNHLY, CDR2 FYNNEI. The V gene lost 8 bases and the J gene lost 0 bases, with 8 bases spanning the gap. CDR3 length: 14 residues. CDR3 loop: CASGLRSYNSPLHF. The CDR3 bases are TGTGCCAGCGGACTGCGCTCCTATAATTCACCCCTCCACTTT.

This clonotype has only a few counts. This rearrangement joins TRBV5-1 to TRBJ2-7; TRBD1 is a possible D gene (6 bases). This CDR3 contains 15 residues. Germline V gene data show CDR1 as SGHRS and CDR2 as YFSETQ. Trimming shortened V by 5 bases and J by 0 bases, and 15 bases separated the two germline ends. CDR3 in amino acids: CASSPRTDSSYEQYF. The DNA for the CDR3 is TGCGCCAGCAGTCCAAGGACAGATAGCTCCTACGAGCAGTACTTC.

The rearrangement links TRBV27 to TRBJ2-3, with 7 bases that match TRBD2. The CDR3 has 17 residues. With 0 bases clipped from V and 6 bases from J, the junction kept 12 bases outside the gene matches. The V gene's germline CDR1 is MNHEY and CDR2 SMNVEV (reference sequence). DNA of the CDR3: TGTGCCAGCAGTTTATCGCCGACTTGGGGGAGGGTTGATACGCAGTATTTT. Amino acids: CASSLSPTWGRVDTQYF.

The J gene is TRBJ2-1, the V gene TRBV5-1, with 11 bases that match TRBD2. Germline V gene data show CDR1 as SGHRS and CDR2 as YFSETQ. With V trimmed by 4 bases and J by 3 bases, 6 bases remained unmatched. This CDR3 has 16 residues. CDR3 in amino acids: CASSQFGTSGYNEQFF. The DNA of the CDR3 is TGCGCCAGCAGCCAGTTCGGGACTAGCGGCTACAATGAGCAGTTCTTC.

The genes are TRBV6-5 and TRBJ1-6; possibly TRBD1 for D (5 bases). The CDR3 contains 15 residues. The germline V gene has CDR1 MNHEY and CDR2 SVGAGI. Trimming removed 2 bases from V and 5 bases from J, with 10 bases in between. The CDR3 reads CASSYGATNNSPLHF. CDR3 bases: TGTGCCAGCAGTTACGGGGCTACTAATAATTCACCCCTCCACTTT.

This chain uses TRBV20-1 with TRBJ2-3; TRBD2 might be the D (6 bases). The CDR3 contains 15 residues. Germline V gene data show CDR1 as DFQATT and CDR2 as SNEGSKA (reference sequence). Deletions cut 3 bases from V and 2 bases from J, with 15 bases between. CDR3: CSASTLARTTDTQYF. The CDR3, as DNA: TGCAGTGCTAGCACTCTAGCGAGAACCACAGATACGCAGTATTTT.

This clonotype was seen a few times. This chain connects TRBV7-2 to TRBJ2-5, with 7 bases fitting TRBD1. There are 14 residues in the CDR3. Germline V gene lookup returns CDR1 SGHTA and CDR2 FQGNSA. Germline trimming cut 5 bases from V and 4 bases from J; bases unmatched to any gene: 7. The CDR3 DNA follows: TGTGCCAGCAGCCGACAGGGAAGATTAGAGACCCAGTACTTC. This sequence encodes CASSRQGRLETQYF.

The rearrangement joins TRBV19 to TRBJ2-7; D is uncertain. V was pared by 8 bases and J by 4 bases, with 18 bases between. Looked up from germline, CDR1 is LNHDA and CDR2 is SQIVND (reference sequence). The CDR3 runs to 14 residues. The CDR3 nucleotides are TGTGCCAGTTCACGTGAAGGCGGATTTTACGAGCAGTACTTC. Protein sequence: CASSREGGFYEQYF. Drawing the rest from reference TRBV19 and TRBJ2-7, the complete variable domain is DGGITQSPKYLFRKEGQNVTLSCEQNLNHDAMYWYRQDPGQGLRLIYYSQIVNDFQKGDIAEGYSVSREKKESFPLTVTSAQKNPTAFYLCASSREGGFYEQYFGPGTRLTVT.

The chain is built from TRBV10-3 and TRBJ2-7; D could derive from TRBD1 or TRBD2 (5 bases each). V lost 0 bases and J 2 bases, leaving 8 bases between the germline ends. The CDR3 consists of 14 residues. CDR1 and CDR2 (germline): ENHRY, SYGVKD. CDR3 sequence (DNA): TGTGCCATCAGTGAGTCGAGGGGTACCTACGAGCAGTACTTC. This gives the protein CAISESRGTYEQYF.

This clonotype was observed a single time. J is TRBJ1-5 and V is TRBV28; D possibly corresponds to TRBD1 (5 bases). The CDR3 consists of 15 residues. CDR1 is MDHEN, CDR2 SYDVKM, per germline. The ends were cut back, 7 bases at V and 7 bases at J, with 20 bases in the middle. CDR3 bases: TGTGCCAGCAATCAAGGCGGGTTGGGGGTCCAGCCCCAGCATTTT. It specifies CASNQGGLGVQPQHF. The entire variable domain, with the rest obtained from reference TRBV28 and TRBJ1-5, is as follows: DVKVTQSSRYLVKRTGEKVFLECVQDMDHENMFWYRQDPGLGLRLIYFSYDVKMKEKGDIPEGYSVSREKKERFSLILESASTNQTSMYLCASNQGGLGVQPQHFGDGTRLSIL.

This clonotype was picked up a small number of times. This rearrangement joins TRBV15 to TRBJ2-3; 8 bases align to TRBD1. The V segment lost 0 bases and the J segment 1 base; nucleotides outside the gene matches: 9. The CDR3 loop spans 18 amino acids. CDR1 is LNHNV and CDR2 is YYDKDF in the germline V gene (reference sequence). CDR3 DNA: TGTGCCACCAGCAGAGACAGGGGGCGATTTATGGGCACAGATACGCAGTATTTT. Translating gives CATSRDRGRFMGTDTQYF.

This clonotype was counted a few times. At one end the junction does not follow the germline gene, possibly because of a read error. This chain joins TRBV5-1 and TRBJ1-4, with a possible D match to TRBD1 (6 bases). The CDR3 totals 16 residues. CDR1 is SGHRS, CDR2 YFSETQ, per germline. DNA for the CDR3: TGCGCCAGCAACTTGGGGTCCGGGGGGCCTAATGAAAAACTGTTTTTT. Protein: CASNLGSGGPNEKLFF. Full variable domain (outside the CDR3, taken from reference TRBV5-1 and TRBJ1-4): KAGVTQTPRYLIKTRGQQVTLSCSPISGHRSVSWYQQTPGQGLQFLFEYFSETQRNKGNFPGRFSGRQFSNSRSEMNVSTLELGDSALYLCASNLGSGGPNEKLFFGSGTQLSVL.

The genes are TRBV20-1 and TRBJ1-1, with 9 bases lining up with TRBD1. V trimming: 1 base; J trimming: 10 bases; junction bases outside the gene matches: 4. The CDR3 totals 12 residues. The germline V gene has CDR1 DFQATT and CDR2 SNEGSKA (reference sequence). This chain's CDR3 is CSARGGQGAAFF. CDR3 DNA: TGCAGTGCTAGAGGGGGACAGGGTGCAGCTTTCTTT.

This clonotype came up a few times. V gene TRBV12-3 or TRBV12-4 combines with J gene TRBJ1-2; 8 bases are a match to TRBD1. The V gene end was trimmed by 6 bases and the J gene end by 5 bases; junction bases not matched to a gene: 8. The CDR3 loop spans 14 amino acids. CDR3 region: CASSTQGARYGYTF. The CDR3 nucleotides are TGTGCCAGCAGCACCCAGGGGGCAAGGTATGGCTACACCTTC.

The chain employs TRBV7-9 and TRBJ2-1, with 7 nucleotides matching TRBD1. This CDR3 contains 13 residues. Germline V gene data show CDR1 as SEHNR and CDR2 as FQNEAQ (reference sequence). J was trimmed by 6 bases and V by 7 bases; bases with no gene match: 6. The CDR3 DNA reads as TGTGCCAGCAAATCCTCAGGGGGCAATGAGCAGTTCTTC. This encodes CASKSSGGNEQFF.

The V and J genes are TRBV5-1 and TRBJ2-6; D possibly corresponds to TRBD2 (5 bases). The CDR3 sequence is 17 residues long. The V end was cut by 2 bases, the J end by 1 base, with 13 bases between. Per the germline V gene, CDR1 is SGHRS and CDR2 is YFSETQ. The CDR3 here is CASSFSSSTSGANVLTF. The CDR3 region has the DNA TGCGCCAGCAGCTTCTCTAGCTCCACGTCTGGGGCCAACGTCCTGACTTTC.